This T cell receptor (beta chain) was sequenced during a study of cytomegalovirus exposure and HLA in healthy donors. Both 60 Vbeta primers and 13 Jbeta primers went into the PCR. Generated by immunoSEQ multiplex PCR, the TCRdb table keeps only in-frame clones and is missing some. The table shows some 130,000 clones, with around 74% occurring only once. The count of this clone is one. From germline, CDR1 is MDHEN and CDR2 SYDVKM. Trimming cost V 3 bases and J 3 bases, with 5 bases left between them. There are 12 residues in the CDR3. This sequence originates from a man under 40 in good health and CMV-seronegative. The V gene is TRBV28, the J gene TRBJ1-2; no firm D call. Material: PBMCs. The CDR3 nucleotides read TGTGCCAGCAGTTTGGAGGACTATGGCTACACCTTC. This translates into CASSLEDYGYTF.